What follows are 24 T cell receptor beta chains derived from one specimen sequenced in a study of CD8 T cells in Susac syndrome. It was with random hexamers that about 0.45 to 1 ug RNA was reverse transcribed. One entry per CDR3 protein results from TCRdb running MiXCR on the immunoSEQ multiplex PCR reads. Here the sample spans about 300,000 distinct CDR3 sequences, about 85% being singletons. Material for sequencing was CD8+ T cells from PBMCs. These receptor sequences come from a human donor with multiple sclerosis.

This chain joins TRBV30 and TRBJ1-1; tentatively, D is TRBD1 (6 bases). CDR1 and CDR2 from the germline V gene are GTSNPN and SVGIG (reference sequence). CDR3 length equals 15 residues. V dropped 0 bases and J dropped 6 bases, with 17 bases sitting between them. The CDR3 region is CAWSVRGGVKAEAFF. In nucleotides, the CDR3 is TGTGCCTGGAGTGTACGAGGGGGGGTAAAGGCTGAAGCTTTCTTT.

The rearrangement uses TRBV27 and TRBJ1-5; D is unresolved. CDR3 length: 14 residues. V shed 5 bases and J shed 4 bases, with 12 bases lying between them. Germline V gene sequence: CDR1 MNHEY, CDR2 SMNVEV (reference sequence). The DNA of the CDR3 is TGTGCCAGCAGTCCCTCCTTTACAAATCAGCCCCAGCATTTT. This translates into CASSPSFTNQPQHF.

There are a few counts of this clonotype. The CDR3 region is CASSPGLAGTGELFF. The CDR3, as DNA: TGTGCCAGCAGTCCTGGACTAGCGGGTACCGGGGAGCTGTTTTTT. The J gene is TRBJ2-2, the V gene TRBV7-9, with TRBD2 identical over 11 bases. Per the germline V gene, CDR1 is SEHNR and CDR2 is FQNEAQ (reference sequence). This CDR3 contains 15 residues. Trimming took 6 bases from V and 5 from J; bases not matched to a gene: 5.

The chain recombines TRBV7-9 with TRBJ1-1; no definite D call. Between the trimmed V and J ends, which lost 3 bases and 1 base, there was a span of 9 bases. Germline V gene lookup returns CDR1 SEHNR and CDR2 FQNEAQ (reference sequence). The CDR3 is made up of 14 amino acids. The CDR3 DNA is TGTGCCAGCAGCTTCATTGGGTCGAACACTGAAGCTTTCTTT. Residues: CASSFIGSNTEAFF.

The chain uses TRBV27 and TRBJ2-7, with 8 positions matching TRBD2. V was clipped by 5 bases and J by 0 bases; unmatched bases: 6. Germline V gene data show CDR1 as MNHEY and CDR2 as SMNVEV (reference sequence). The CDR3 has 15 amino acids. In DNA form, the CDR3 reads TGTGCCAGCAGTACTCCAAGCGGGAGCTCCTACGAGCAGTACTTC. Translating it yields CASSTPSGSSYEQYF.

This chain links TRBV7-3 with TRBJ2-5; 10 nucleotides line up with TRBD2. In germline, CDR1 is SGHTA, CDR2 FQGTGA. With 0 bases clipped from V and 5 bases from J, the junction kept 6 bases outside the gene matches. There are 16 residues in the CDR3. In DNA form, the CDR3 reads TGTGCCAGCAGCTTAACAGCGGGAGGGCCATGGGAGACCCAGTACTTC. Amino acids: CASSLTAGGPWETQYF. Complete variable domain (other parts from reference TRBV7-3 and TRBJ2-5): GAGVSQTPSNKVTEKGKYVELRCDPISGHTALYWYRQSLGQGPEFLIYFQGTGAADDSGLPNDRFFAVRPEGSVSTLKIQRTERGDSAVYLCASSLTAGGPWETQYFGPGTRLLVL.

This clonotype was counted a few times. This chain links TRBV7-2 with TRBJ2-5; tentatively, D is TRBD1 or TRBD2 (5 bases each). V lost 4 bases and J lost 6, with 21 bases in between. Germline V gene sequence: CDR1 SGHTA, CDR2 FQGNSA. This CDR3 contains 16 residues. The CDR3 sequence: CASSSDPGMWEKTQYF. The CDR3 region has the DNA TGTGCCAGCAGCTCGGACCCAGGGATGTGGGAGAAGACCCAGTACTTC.

The chain links TRBV19 to TRBJ2-1; 9 bases are a match to TRBD2. CDR1 and CDR2 from the germline V gene are LNHDA and SQIVND (reference sequence). After removal of 3 bases from V and 5 bases from J, the junction contained 11 bases not matched to a gene. The CDR3 covers 17 residues. CDR3 sequence: CASSISVAGVYNNEQFF. The CDR3 DNA reads as TGTGCCAGTAGTATTTCGGTAGCGGGAGTATATAACAATGAGCAGTTCTTC.

The chain links TRBV15 to TRBJ1-3, with a tentative D call TRBD1 (5 bases). With 0 bases removed from V and 4 bases from J, the gap between germline ends came to 10 bases. In germline, CDR1 is LNHNV, CDR2 YYDKDF (reference sequence). CDR3 length: 15 amino acids. CDR3 residues: CATSRDRGTGNTIYF. The CDR3 bases are TGTGCCACCAGCAGAGATAGGGGTACCGGAAACACCATATATTTT.

The V call is TRBV25-1, the J call TRBJ2-5; D is undetermined. The CDR3 runs 14 residues. V lost 5 bases and J lost 4, with 14 bases in between. CDR1 MGHDK and CDR2 SYGVNS come from the germline V gene. The CDR3: CASSRRRSVETQYF. The CDR3 DNA is TGTGCCAGCAGTCGACGACGCTCTGTAGAGACCCAGTACTTC.

The chain recombines TRBV7-9 with TRBJ1-1, with unresolved D. The V end lost 2 bases, the J end lost 0 bases, and 7 bases lay between the germline ends. The CDR3 runs 14 residues. CDR1 is SEHNR and CDR2 is FQNEAQ in the germline V gene (reference sequence). The CDR3 DNA sequence: TGTGCCAGCAGCTTATTGAAGGTGAACACTGAAGCTTTCTTT. Amino acid sequence: CASSLLKVNTEAFF. Variable domain in full (rest from reference TRBV7-9 and TRBJ1-1): DTGVSQNPRHKITKRGQNVTFRCDPISEHNRLYWYRQTLGQGPEFLTYFQNEAQLEKSRLLSDRFSAERPKGSFSTLEIQRTEQGDSAMYLCASSLLKVNTEAFFGQGTRLTVV.

Only one count was recorded for this clonotype. The chain combines TRBV5-6 with TRBJ1-1; weak D call: TRBD1 (6 bases). V was pared by 0 bases and J by 4 bases, with 16 bases between. The length of the CDR3 is 16 residues. Germline CDR1 and CDR2: SGHDT and YYEEEE. CDR3 in DNA: TGTGCCAGCAGCTTGGTTACAGGGACGGGGAGCACTGAAGCTTTCTTT. As protein: CASSLVTGTGSTEAFF. The whole variable domain, remainder taken from reference TRBV5-6 and TRBJ1-1, is DAGVTQSPTHLIKTRGQQVTLRCSPKSGHDTVSWYQQALGQGPQFIFQYYEEEERQRGNFPDRFSGHQFPNYSSELNVNALLLGDSALYLCASSLVTGTGSTEAFFGQGTRLTVV.

This clonotype was seen more than once but under ten times. The V gene is TRBV11-2, the J gene TRBJ2-7; D gene unclear. V lost 1 base to trimming and J lost 7 bases, with 8 bases between them. Germline V CDR1 and CDR2: SGHAT, FQNNGV. There are 12 residues in the CDR3. The CDR3 DNA is TGTGCCAGCAGCTTAGGCCCCCGGGAGCAGTACTTC. This codes for CASSLGPREQYF. Full variable domain (outside the CDR3, taken from reference TRBV11-2 and TRBJ2-7): EAGVAQSPRYKIIEKRQSVAFWCNPISGHATLYWYQQILGQGPKLLIQFQNNGVVDDSQLPKDRFSAERLKGVDSTLKIQPAKLEDSAVYLCASSLGPREQYFGPGTRLTVT.

V gene TRBV27 combines with J gene TRBJ2-7; D might be TRBD2 (6 bases). V was cut by 4 bases and J by 1 base, with 11 bases left in between. The CDR3 is made up of 14 amino acids. Germline CDR1 is MNHEY and CDR2 is SMNVEV (reference sequence). The CDR3 is CASSSLGLSYEQYF. As DNA, the CDR3 is TGTGCCAGCAGTTCTTTGGGACTGTCCTACGAGCAGTACTTC.

V usage is TRBV27 and J usage is TRBJ1-5, with D uncertain. Germline assignment: CDR1 MNHEY and CDR2 SMNVEV (reference sequence). The CDR3 totals 15 residues. Trimming stripped 3 bases from V and 1 base from J, with 10 bases between. CDR3 loop: CASSLVVGSNQPQHF. The CDR3 nucleotides read TGTGCCAGCAGTTTGGTGGTTGGGAGCAATCAGCCCCAGCATTTT.

The V gene is TRBV10-3, the J gene TRBJ2-7; TRBD1 aligns across 10 bases. Per germline, CDR1 ENHRY and CDR2 SYGVKD. The CDR3 contains 15 residues. Germline trimming cut 4 bases from V and 3 bases from J; bases unmatched to any gene: 6. CDR3 sequence: CAISARRDRGYEQYF. CDR3 DNA sequence: TGTGCCATCAGTGCCCGGCGGGACAGGGGCTACGAGCAGTACTTC.

V is TRBV5-1 and J is TRBJ1-4, with D possibly being TRBD1 (5 bases). Between the trimmed V and J ends, which lost 2 bases and 7 bases, there was a span of 12 bases. This CDR3 is 14 amino acids long. The germline CDR1 and CDR2 sequences are SGHRS and YFSETQ. The DNA of the CDR3 is TGCGCCAGCAGCTTCGGGGGATTACGTGAAAAACTGTTTTTT. Amino acids: CASSFGGLREKLFF.

The chain combines TRBV11-2 with TRBJ1-2; tentative D call: TRBD1 (5 bases). The CDR3 contains 12 residues. The germline CDR1 and CDR2 sequences are SGHAT and FQNNGV. V was trimmed by 4 bases and J by 8 bases, leaving 11 bases between them. CDR3 sequence: CASSSGALGYTF. In DNA form, the CDR3 reads TGTGCCAGCAGCTCCGGGGCTCTAGGCTACACCTTC.

This chain joins TRBV9 and TRBJ2-3; maybe TRBD1 (5 bases). The CDR3 runs 15 residues. Germline lookup yields CDR1 SGDLS and CDR2 YYNGEE. V lost 0 bases, J lost 4 bases, and 12 bases lay in between. The CDR3 sequence is CASSVGGRKADTQYF. The CDR3 DNA follows: TGTGCCAGCAGCGTAGGGGGCAGGAAGGCAGATACGCAGTATTTT.

The gene calls are TRBV5-4 and TRBJ1-1; D possibly corresponds to TRBD1 (6 bases). Between the trimmed V and J ends, which lost 0 bases and 3 bases, there was a span of 9 bases. The germline V gene has CDR1 SGHNT and CDR2 YYREEE (reference sequence). The CDR3 has 14 residues. The CDR3 coding sequence is TGTGCCAGCAGCTTGGGGGACACCCACACTGAAGCTTTCTTT. Encoded protein: CASSLGDTHTEAFF.

The gene calls are TRBV27 and TRBJ2-1, with D possibly being TRBD2 (5 bases). The V end was cut by 6 bases, the J end by 6 bases, with 15 bases between. The CDR3 runs 14 residues. Germline loops: CDR1 MNHEY, CDR2 SMNVEV (reference sequence). CDR3 nucleotide sequence: TGTGCCAGCAGGTCGGGGAGTGTACTCAATGAGCAGTTCTTC. This sequence encodes CASRSGSVLNEQFF.

The V call is TRBV12-5, the J call TRBJ1-1; D might be TRBD1 (5 bases). Trimming left V 5 bases short and J 0 bases short, with 10 bases between. Germline loops: CDR1 LGHNT, CDR2 FRNRAP. CDR3 length: 14 amino acids. The CDR3 DNA reads TGTGCTAGTGGTCTGGGACGCCTGAACACTGAAGCTTTCTTT. It yields the protein CASGLGRLNTEAFF.

The chain employs TRBV3-1 and TRBJ2-2, with D possibly being TRBD1 or TRBD2 (5 bases each). This CDR3 contains 16 residues. From germline, CDR1 is LGHDT and CDR2 YNNKEL (reference sequence). Trimming left V 1 base short and J 5 bases short, with 14 bases between. CDR3 in amino acids: CASSQGDGGKTGELFF. The CDR3 DNA follows: TGTGCCAGCAGCCAAGGGGACGGAGGTAAGACCGGGGAGCTGTTTTTT.

CDR3 sequence reads: CSVVQEGYGYTF. CDR3 bases: TGCAGCGTTGTTCAGGAGGGGTATGGCTACACCTTC. V gene TRBV29-1 combines with J gene TRBJ1-2; the D gene is possibly TRBD1 (5 bases). The ends were cut back, 4 bases at V and 5 bases at J, with 11 bases in the middle. Germline V gene sequence: CDR1 SQVTM, CDR2 ANQGSEA. The CDR3 consists of 12 residues.